This entry describes one TCR beta chain. Produced via immunoSEQ multiplex PCR; TCRdb's table is partial and in-frame only. This table holds 50,000 to 75,000 clones, approximately 86% found once. The CDR3 runs to 12 residues. Germline V CDR1 and CDR2: KGHSH, LQKENI. Deletions cut 5 bases from V and 1 base from J, with 5 bases between. This entry comes from a study of OX40 agonist ivuxolimab in advanced cancers. Study-level information: Patients received the agonistic anti-OX40 (CD134) antibody ivuxolimab.

The sequence came from an adult with an advanced solid tumor such as melanoma, head and neck, liver or kidney cancer. The source was CD4+ or CD8+ T cells sorted from blood, collected in a trial of the OX40 agonist ivuxolimab. This chain uses TRBV18 with TRBJ2-5; D remains ambiguous. The chain's CDR3 is CASSLIQETQYF. The CDR3 nucleotides are TGTGCCAGCTCATTGATCCAAGAGACCCAGTACTTC.